This T cell receptor beta chain is from a study of identical twins. Findings and limits, study-wide: Twin-shared out-of-frame alpha sequences were enriched for low generation probability. Cord blood's abundant beta clonotypes had fewer insertions, unlike memory repertoires. It was cross-sectional statistical analysis, not following the same donors, that the conclusions relied on.

Trimming stripped 1 base from V and 0 bases from J, with 4 bases between. Per germline, CDR1 LGHDT and CDR2 YNNKEL (reference sequence). The CDR3 totals 13 residues. TCRdb called the 5' RACE reads again in MiXCR, with one record for every CDR3 protein. The sample shows hundreds of thousands of distinct CDR3 sequences, approximately 7.8% of them seen only once. This clonotype was counted many times. As yet, its antigen is unknown. The sample also formed part of further work on yellow fever vaccine responses in identical twins.

The chain is built from TRBV3-1 and TRBJ2-7, with D uncertain. The specimen was CD8+ T cells sorted from blood. The TCR originated in a woman aged 18-29 years in good health. Here the CDR3 reads CASSQASSYEQYF. As DNA, the CDR3 is TGTGCCAGCAGCCAAGCAAGCTCCTACGAGCAGTACTTC.